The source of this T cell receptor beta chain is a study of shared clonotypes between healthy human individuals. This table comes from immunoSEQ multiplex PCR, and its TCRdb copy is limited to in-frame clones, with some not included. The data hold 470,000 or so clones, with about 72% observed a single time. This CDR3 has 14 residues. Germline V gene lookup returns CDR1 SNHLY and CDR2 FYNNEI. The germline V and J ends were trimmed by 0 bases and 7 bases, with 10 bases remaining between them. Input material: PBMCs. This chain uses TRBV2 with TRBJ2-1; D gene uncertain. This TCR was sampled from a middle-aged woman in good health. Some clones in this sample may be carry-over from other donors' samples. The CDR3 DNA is TGTGCCAGCAGTGAAGCTCCTGGGTGGAATGAGCAGTTCTTC. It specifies CASSEAPGWNEQFF.